These 14 T cell receptor beta chains originate from one sample sequenced in a study of blood T cell repertoires in COVID-19. Only in-frame clones appear in the TCRdb table, and some are missing; sequencing was by immunoSEQ multiplex PCR. Of 300,000 to 350,000 clones in the sample, 90% were seen once. Sequenced input: PBMCs or T cells enriched from blood (not recorded which). These receptors came from a woman aged 18-35 years with acute COVID-19.

The chain uses TRBV28 and TRBJ2-3; 8 nucleotides agree with TRBD2. With 5 bases clipped from V and 6 bases from J, the junction kept 10 bases outside the gene matches. This CDR3 spans 15 amino acids. Germline lookup yields CDR1 MDHEN and CDR2 SYDVKM. The CDR3 region is CASSPRAGAGDTQYF. As DNA, the CDR3 is TGTGCCAGCAGTCCCCGAGCGGGAGCCGGGGATACGCAGTATTTT.

The chain joins TRBV7-9 to TRBJ2-3; D possibly corresponds to TRBD2 (6 bases). Per the germline V gene, CDR1 is SEHNR and CDR2 is FQNEAQ (reference sequence). The CDR3 totals 19 residues. V lost 1 base, J lost 0 bases, and 20 bases lay in between. The CDR3 reads CASSLDQRILRGSTDTQYF. CDR3 in DNA: TGTGCCAGCAGCTTAGACCAGAGGATCCTTCGGGGGAGCACAGATACGCAGTATTTT.

There are a few counts of this clone. The V and J genes are TRBV10-3 and TRBJ1-1; 7 nucleotides match TRBD1. Germline V gene lookup returns CDR1 ENHRY and CDR2 SYGVKD. The V gene end was trimmed by 4 bases and the J gene end by 5 bases; junction bases not matched to a gene: 7. This CDR3 is built from 14 residues. This CDR3 is CAISGPGGRTEAFF. CDR3 sequence (DNA): TGTGCCATCAGTGGTCCAGGGGGAAGGACTGAAGCTTTCTTT.

The chain couples TRBV12-3 or TRBV12-4 to TRBJ1-6, with a weak D call TRBD1 (5 bases). Trimming stripped 2 bases from V and 6 bases from J, with 5 bases between. This CDR3 is 13 amino acids long. CDR3 protein: CASSLRGNSPLHF. In DNA, the CDR3 is TGTGCCAGCAGTTTAAGGGGTAATTCACCCCTCCACTTT.

The chain combines TRBV7-2 with TRBJ2-5; 8 bases fit TRBD1. CDR1 and CDR2 (germline): SGHTA, FQGNSA. This CDR3 has 15 residues. V dropped 1 base and J dropped 2; count of bases not matched to a gene: 3. The CDR3 DNA sequence: TGTGCCAGCAGCTTAGGGACAGGGTGGCAAGAGACCCAGTACTTC. Protein product: CASSLGTGWQETQYF. Full variable domain (remainder filled in from reference TRBV7-2 and TRBJ2-5): GAGVSQSPSNKVTEKGKDVELRCDPISGHTALYWYRQSLGQGLEFLIYFQGNSAPDKSGLPSDRFSAERTGGSVSTLTIQRTQQEDSAVYLCASSLGTGWQETQYFGPGTRLLVL.

V and J are TRBV28 and TRBJ2-7; D ambiguous. The CDR3 sequence is 13 residues long. The V end lost 6 bases, the J end lost 2 bases, and 11 bases lay between the germline ends. Germline V gene data show CDR1 as MDHEN and CDR2 as SYDVKM. The CDR3 here is CASSQVPPYEQYF. The CDR3 DNA reads as TGTGCCAGCAGCCAGGTCCCGCCCTACGAGCAGTACTTC.

This clone was observed once. The junction departs from germline at one end; a sequencing error may be responsible. This rearrangement joins TRBV7-7 to TRBJ2-7, with TRBD1 identical over 9 bases. Germline CDR1 and CDR2: SSHAT and FNYEAQ (reference sequence). The CDR3 has 14 amino acids. CDR3 sequence (DNA): TGTGCTAGCAGCCAGGGGACAGGGTTATACGAGCAGTACTTC. Protein product: CASSQGTGLYEQYF.

The rearrangement uses TRBV6-5 and TRBJ1-5; D is undetermined. CDR3 length: 15 amino acids. The germline gives CDR1 MNHEY, CDR2 SVGAGI. Trimming took off 8 bases at V and 0 bases at J, with 14 bases between the two ends. The CDR3 reads CASDTGVLSNQPQHF. The CDR3 DNA follows: TGTGCCAGCGACACTGGCGTCCTTAGCAATCAGCCCCAGCATTTT.

V gene TRBV11-2 combines with J gene TRBJ2-5; no clear D gene. CDR1 is SGHAT, CDR2 FQNNGV, per germline. V dropped 5 bases and J dropped 2 bases, with 12 bases sitting between them. The CDR3 totals 14 residues. The CDR3 bases are TGTGCCAGCAGCCCCGCGGAGAAGCAAGAGACCCAGTACTTC. Its protein product is CASSPAEKQETQYF. Full variable domain (outside the CDR3, taken from reference TRBV11-2 and TRBJ2-5): EAGVAQSPRYKIIEKRQSVAFWCNPISGHATLYWYQQILGQGPKLLIQFQNNGVVDDSQLPKDRFSAERLKGVDSTLKIQPAKLEDSAVYLCASSPAEKQETQYFGPGTRLLVL.

The V and J genes are TRBV3-1 (or the pseudogene TRBV3-2) and TRBJ2-7; no definite D call. The V and J ends lost 0 bases and 6 bases respectively, with 9 bases between them. The CDR3 loop spans 13 amino acids. Germline-derived CDR1 and CDR2 are LGHDT and YNNKEL (reference sequence). The CDR3 sequence: CASSQEFLREQYF. In nucleotides, the CDR3 is TGTGCCAGCAGCCAAGAGTTCCTGCGCGAGCAGTACTTC.

A single count supports this clone. The chain is built from TRBV23-1 and TRBJ2-1; 8 bases line up with TRBD1. TRBV23-1 is sorted into the ORF group, with uncertain function. V was clipped by 1 base and J by 13 bases; unmatched bases: 6. The length of the CDR3 is 13 residues. CDR3 in DNA: TGCGCCAGCAGTCAATTCCTCGGACAGGGTCAGTTCTTC. It translates to CASSQFLGQGQFF.

J is TRBJ2-7 and V is TRBV28, with D possibly matching TRBD2 (5 bases). There are 14 residues in the CDR3. The V end lost 4 bases, the J end lost 1 base, and 11 bases lay between the germline ends. Per germline, CDR1 MDHEN and CDR2 SYDVKM. CDR3 bases: TGTGCCAGCAGTTCGGGGTCTTGGTCCTACGAGCAGTACTTC. Its protein product is CASSSGSWSYEQYF.

This clone was recorded only once. This chain uses TRBV5-6 with TRBJ1-2; the D is unclear. CDR1 is SGHDT and CDR2 is YYEEEE in the germline V gene. The CDR3 is 16 amino acids. V was clipped by 6 bases and J by 0 bases, with 18 bases between them. The CDR3 sequence: CASTEKKGEANYGYTF. Here the CDR3 DNA reads TGTGCCAGCACCGAGAAAAAGGGAGAAGCTAACTATGGCTACACCTTC.

The chain employs TRBV28 and TRBJ2-2; 10 bases are shared with TRBD2. CDR1 is MDHEN, CDR2 SYDVKM, per germline. The CDR3 is 15 amino acids. V trimming: 4 bases; J trimming: 4 bases; junction bases outside the gene matches: 3. The CDR3 loop reads CASSSVAGGTGELFF. The CDR3 DNA follows: TGTGCCAGCAGTTCAGTAGCGGGAGGCACCGGGGAGCTGTTTTTT. The full variable domain, rest sourced from reference TRBV28 and TRBJ2-2, is DVKVTQSSRYLVKRTGEKVFLECVQDMDHENMFWYRQDPGLGLRLIYFSYDVKMKEKGDIPEGYSVSREKKERFSLILESASTNQTSMYLCASSSVAGGTGELFFGEGSRLTVL.